The T cell receptor beta chain described here comes from a study of T cell responses to AZD1222 COVID-19 vaccine. Study-wide results and limits: The study found Spike-specific TCR breadth and depth rose after two AZD1222 doses. The repertoires were collected only after the peak T cell response. Most donors were white British and more were female, and clonal diversity was possibly underestimated.

CDR3 size: 13 residues. Trimming removed 4 bases at V and 4 bases at J, with 11 bases between. CDR1 is GTSNPN and CDR2 is SVGIG in the germline V gene (reference sequence). Sequencing used immunoSEQ multiplex PCR; TCRdb keeps in-frame clones, though not all of them. The sample yields about 49,000 clones, around 80% seen once. On this clone: What it binds is unknown.

Sequences were derived from peripheral blood, sampled on day 0 of MenACWY control vaccination. The TCR sequence derives from an adult in good health. This chain uses TRBV30 with TRBJ1-5, with a possible D match to TRBD1 (5 bases). The CDR3 loop is CAWTDQGNQPQHF. The DNA for the CDR3 is TGTGCCTGGACAGACCAGGGAAATCAGCCCCAGCATTTT.